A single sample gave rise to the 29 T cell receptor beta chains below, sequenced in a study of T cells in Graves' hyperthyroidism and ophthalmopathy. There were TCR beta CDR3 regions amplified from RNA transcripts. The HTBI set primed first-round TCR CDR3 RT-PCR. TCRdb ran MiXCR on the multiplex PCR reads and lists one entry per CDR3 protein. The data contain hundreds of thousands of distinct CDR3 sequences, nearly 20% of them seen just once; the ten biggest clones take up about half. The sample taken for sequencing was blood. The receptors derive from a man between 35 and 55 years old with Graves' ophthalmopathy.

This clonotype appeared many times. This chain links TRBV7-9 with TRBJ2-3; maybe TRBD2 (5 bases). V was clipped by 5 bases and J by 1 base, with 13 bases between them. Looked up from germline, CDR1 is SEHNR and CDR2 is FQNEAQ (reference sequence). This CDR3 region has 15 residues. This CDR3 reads CASSTDLTGTDTQYF. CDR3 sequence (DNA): TGTGCCAGCAGCACGGACTTAACGGGCACAGATACGCAGTATTTT. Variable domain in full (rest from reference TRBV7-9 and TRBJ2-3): DTGVSQNPRHKITKRGQNVTFRCDPISEHNRLYWYRQTLGQGPEFLTYFQNEAQLEKSRLLSDRFSAERPKGSFSTLEIQRTEQGDSAMYLCASSTDLTGTDTQYFGPGTRLTVL.

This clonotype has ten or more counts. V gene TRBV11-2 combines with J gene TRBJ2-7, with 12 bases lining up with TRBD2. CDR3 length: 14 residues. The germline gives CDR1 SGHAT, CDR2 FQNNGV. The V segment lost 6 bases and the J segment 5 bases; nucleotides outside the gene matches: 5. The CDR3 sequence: CASRPLAGGHEQYF. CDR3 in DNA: TGTGCCAGCAGACCTCTAGCGGGAGGGCACGAGCAGTACTTC.

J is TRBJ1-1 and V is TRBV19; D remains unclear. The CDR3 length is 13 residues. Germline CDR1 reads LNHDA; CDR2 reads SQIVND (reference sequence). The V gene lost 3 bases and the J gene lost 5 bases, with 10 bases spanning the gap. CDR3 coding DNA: TGTGCCAGTAGTATTGAAGTGAGGACTGAAGCTTTCTTT. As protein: CASSIEVRTEAFF.

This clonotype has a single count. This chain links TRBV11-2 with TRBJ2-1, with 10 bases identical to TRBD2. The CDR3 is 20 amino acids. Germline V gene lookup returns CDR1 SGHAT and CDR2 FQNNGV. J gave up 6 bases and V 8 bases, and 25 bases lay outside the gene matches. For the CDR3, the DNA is TGTGCCAGCGGATACCCCCCTACCGGGGCTAGCGGGAGTATCGGCAATGAGCAGTTCTTC. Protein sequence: CASGYPPTGASGSIGNEQFF. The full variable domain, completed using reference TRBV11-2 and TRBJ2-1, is EAGVAQSPRYKIIEKRQSVAFWCNPISGHATLYWYQQILGQGPKLLIQFQNNGVVDDSQLPKDRFSAERLKGVDSTLKIQPAKLEDSAVYLCASGYPPTGASGSIGNEQFFGPGTRLTVL.

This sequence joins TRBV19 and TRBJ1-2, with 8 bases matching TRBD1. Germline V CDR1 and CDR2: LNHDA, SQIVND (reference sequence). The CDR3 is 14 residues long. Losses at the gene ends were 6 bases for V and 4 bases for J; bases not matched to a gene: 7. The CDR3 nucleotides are TGTGCCAGTAGAGACAGGGGCCGCGGCTATGGCTACACCTTC. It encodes CASRDRGRGYGYTF.

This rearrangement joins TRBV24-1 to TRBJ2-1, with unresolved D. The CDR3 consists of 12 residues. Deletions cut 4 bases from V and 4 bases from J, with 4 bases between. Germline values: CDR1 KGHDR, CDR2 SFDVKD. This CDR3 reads CATSDAYNEQFF. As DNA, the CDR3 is TGTGCCACCAGTGACGCTTACAATGAGCAGTTCTTC.

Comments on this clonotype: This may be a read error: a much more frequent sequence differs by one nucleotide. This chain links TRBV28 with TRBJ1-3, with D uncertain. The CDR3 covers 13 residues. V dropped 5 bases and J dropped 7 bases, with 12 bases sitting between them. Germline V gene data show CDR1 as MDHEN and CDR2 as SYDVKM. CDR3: CASSALNPNTIYF. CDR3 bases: TGTGCCAGCAGTGCCCTTAATCCGAACACCATATATTTT.

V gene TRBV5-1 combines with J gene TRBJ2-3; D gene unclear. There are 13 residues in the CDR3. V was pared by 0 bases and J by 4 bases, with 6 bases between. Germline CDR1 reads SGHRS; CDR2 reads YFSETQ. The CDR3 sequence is CASSLEGADTQYF. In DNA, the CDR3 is TGCGCCAGCAGCTTGGAAGGCGCAGATACGCAGTATTTT. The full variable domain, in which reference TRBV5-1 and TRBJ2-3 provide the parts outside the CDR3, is KAGVTQTPRYLIKTRGQQVTLSCSPISGHRSVSWYQQTPGQGLQFLFEYFSETQRNKGNFPGRFSGRQFSNSRSEMNVSTLELGDSALYLCASSLEGADTQYFGPGTRLTVL.

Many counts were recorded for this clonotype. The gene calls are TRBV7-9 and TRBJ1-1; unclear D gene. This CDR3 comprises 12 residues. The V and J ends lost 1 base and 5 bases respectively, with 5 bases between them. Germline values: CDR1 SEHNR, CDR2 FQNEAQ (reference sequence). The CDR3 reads CASSLDTTEAFF. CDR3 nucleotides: TGTGCCAGCAGCTTAGATACTACTGAAGCTTTCTTT.

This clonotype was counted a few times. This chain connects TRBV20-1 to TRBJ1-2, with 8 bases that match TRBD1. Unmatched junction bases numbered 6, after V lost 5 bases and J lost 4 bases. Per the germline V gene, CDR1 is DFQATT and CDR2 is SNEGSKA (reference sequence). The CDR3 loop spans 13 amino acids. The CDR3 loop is CSALDRVGYGYTF. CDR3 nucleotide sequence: TGCAGTGCTTTGGACAGGGTGGGCTATGGCTACACCTTC.

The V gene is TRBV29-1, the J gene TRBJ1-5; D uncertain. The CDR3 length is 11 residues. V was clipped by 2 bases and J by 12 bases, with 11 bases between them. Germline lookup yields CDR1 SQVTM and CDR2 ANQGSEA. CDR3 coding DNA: TGCAGCGTTGAATGGGGTGGGAACCAGCATTTT. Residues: CSVEWGGNQHF. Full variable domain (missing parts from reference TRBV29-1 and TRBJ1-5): SAVISQKPSRDICQRGTSLTIQCQVDSQVTMMFWYRQQPGQSLTLIATANQGSEATYESGFVIDKFPISRPNLTFSTLTVSNMSPEDSSIYLCSVEWGGNQHFGDGTRLSIL.

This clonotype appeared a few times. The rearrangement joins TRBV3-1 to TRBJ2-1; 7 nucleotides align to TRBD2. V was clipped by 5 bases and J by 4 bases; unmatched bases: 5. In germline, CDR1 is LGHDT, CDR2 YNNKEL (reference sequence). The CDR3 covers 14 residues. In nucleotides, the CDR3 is TGTGCCAGCAGCATGACTAGCCGGTACAATGAGCAGTTCTTC. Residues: CASSMTSRYNEQFF.

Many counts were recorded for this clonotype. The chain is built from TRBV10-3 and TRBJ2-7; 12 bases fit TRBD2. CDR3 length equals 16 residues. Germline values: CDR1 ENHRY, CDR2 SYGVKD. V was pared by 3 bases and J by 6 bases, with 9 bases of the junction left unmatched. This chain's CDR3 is CAISDASGRAVSEQYF. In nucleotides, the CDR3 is TGTGCCATCAGTGACGCTAGCGGGAGGGCCGTATCCGAGCAGTACTTC.

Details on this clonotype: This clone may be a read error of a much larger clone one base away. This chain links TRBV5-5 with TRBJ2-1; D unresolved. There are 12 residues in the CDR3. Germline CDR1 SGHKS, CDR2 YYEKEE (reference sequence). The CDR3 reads CAGSLERAQQFF. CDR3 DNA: TGTGCCGGCAGCTTGGAGCGCGCTCAGCAGTTCTTC.

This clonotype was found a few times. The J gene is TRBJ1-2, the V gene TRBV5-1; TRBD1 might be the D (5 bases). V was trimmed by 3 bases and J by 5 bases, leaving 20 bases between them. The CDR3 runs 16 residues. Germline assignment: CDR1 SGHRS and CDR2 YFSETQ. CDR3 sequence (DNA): TGCGCCAGCAGCTCCGGCGGGACTCTCCCTTTTTATGGCTACACCTTC. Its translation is CASSSGGTLPFYGYTF.

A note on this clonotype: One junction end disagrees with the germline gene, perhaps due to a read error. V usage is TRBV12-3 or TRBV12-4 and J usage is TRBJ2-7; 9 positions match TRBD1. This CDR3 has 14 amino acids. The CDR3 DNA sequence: TGTGCCAGCAGGGAACAGGGGGCCTTAAAGGAGCAGCACTTC. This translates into CASREQGALKEQHF.

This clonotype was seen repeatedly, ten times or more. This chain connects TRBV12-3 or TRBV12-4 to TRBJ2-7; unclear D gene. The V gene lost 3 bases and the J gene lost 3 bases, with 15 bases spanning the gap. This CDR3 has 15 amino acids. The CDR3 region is CASSFAAGPSYEQYF. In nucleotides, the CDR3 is TGTGCCAGCAGTTTCGCAGCCGGACCAAGCTACGAGCAGTACTTC.

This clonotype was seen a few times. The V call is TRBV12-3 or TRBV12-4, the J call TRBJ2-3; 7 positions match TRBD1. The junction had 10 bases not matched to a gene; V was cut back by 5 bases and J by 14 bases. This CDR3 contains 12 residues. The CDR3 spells CASSPGNRGSYF. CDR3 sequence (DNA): TGTGCCAGCAGTCCTGGAAACAGGGGTTCGTATTTT.

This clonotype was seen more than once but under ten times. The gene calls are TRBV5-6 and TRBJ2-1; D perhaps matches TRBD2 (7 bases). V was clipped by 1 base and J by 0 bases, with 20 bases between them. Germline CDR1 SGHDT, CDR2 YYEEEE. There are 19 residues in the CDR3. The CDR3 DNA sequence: TGTGCCAGCAGCTTGTTAGGGGGAGACGGACTAGTCTCCTACAATGAGCAGTTCTTC. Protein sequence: CASSLLGGDGLVSYNEQFF.

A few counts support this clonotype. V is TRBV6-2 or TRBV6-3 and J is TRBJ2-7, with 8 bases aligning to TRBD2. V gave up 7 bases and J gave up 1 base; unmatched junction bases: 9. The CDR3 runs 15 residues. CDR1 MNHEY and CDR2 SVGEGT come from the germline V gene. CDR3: CASIKGLAESYEQYF. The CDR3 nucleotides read TGTGCCAGCATTAAAGGACTAGCAGAATCCTACGAGCAGTACTTC.

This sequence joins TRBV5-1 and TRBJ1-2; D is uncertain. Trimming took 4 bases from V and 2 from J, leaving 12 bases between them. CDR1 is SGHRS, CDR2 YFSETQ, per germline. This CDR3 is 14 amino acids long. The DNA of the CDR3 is TGCGCCAGCAGCCTCCGGACTGGGAACTATGGCTACACCTTC. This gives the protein CASSLRTGNYGYTF.

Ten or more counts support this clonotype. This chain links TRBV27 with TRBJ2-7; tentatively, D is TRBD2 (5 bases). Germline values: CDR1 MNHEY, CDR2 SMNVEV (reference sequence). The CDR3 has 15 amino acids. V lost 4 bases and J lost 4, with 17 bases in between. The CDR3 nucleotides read TGTGCCAGCAGTTCGTCAGCGGCACTGAGGTACGAGCAGTACTTC. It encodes CASSSSAALRYEQYF.

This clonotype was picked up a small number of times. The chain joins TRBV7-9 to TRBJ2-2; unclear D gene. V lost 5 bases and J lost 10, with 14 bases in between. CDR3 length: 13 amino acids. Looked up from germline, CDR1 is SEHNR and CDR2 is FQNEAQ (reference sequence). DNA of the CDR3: TGTGCCAGCAGCACAGCGTGTACTGAGGAGCTGTTTTTT. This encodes CASSTACTEELFF.

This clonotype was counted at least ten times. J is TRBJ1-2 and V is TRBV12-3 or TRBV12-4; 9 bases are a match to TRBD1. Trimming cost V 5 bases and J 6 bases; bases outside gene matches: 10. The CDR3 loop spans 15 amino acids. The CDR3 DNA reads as TGTGCCAGCAGTGAAACCGGGACAGGGAGGCATGGCTACACCTTC. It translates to CASSETGTGRHGYTF.

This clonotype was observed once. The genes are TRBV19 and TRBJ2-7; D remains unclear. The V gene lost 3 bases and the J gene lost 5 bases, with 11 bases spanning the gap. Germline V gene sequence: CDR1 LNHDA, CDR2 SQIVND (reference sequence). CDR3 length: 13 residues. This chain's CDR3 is CASSIGRKDEQYF. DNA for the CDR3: TGTGCCAGTAGTATTGGACGAAAGGACGAGCAGTACTTC.

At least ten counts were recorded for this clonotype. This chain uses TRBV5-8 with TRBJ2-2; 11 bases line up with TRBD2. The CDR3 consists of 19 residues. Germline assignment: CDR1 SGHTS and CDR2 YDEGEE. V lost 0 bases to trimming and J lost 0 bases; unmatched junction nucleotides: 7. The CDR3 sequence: CASSLAGLAGGANTGELFF. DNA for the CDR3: TGTGCCAGCAGCTTGGCCGGGCTAGCGGGAGGAGCGAACACCGGGGAGCTGTTTTTT.

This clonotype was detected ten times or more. The CDR3 nucleotides are TGTGCCAGCAGCTCGGCAGCTCTCTCCACCGGGGAGCTGTTTTTT. Its translation is CASSSAALSTGELFF. The gene calls are TRBV7-2 and TRBJ2-2; unclear D gene. The CDR3 length is 15 residues. V lost 4 bases and J 4 bases, leaving 13 bases between the germline ends. Looked up from germline, CDR1 is SGHTA and CDR2 is FQGNSA.

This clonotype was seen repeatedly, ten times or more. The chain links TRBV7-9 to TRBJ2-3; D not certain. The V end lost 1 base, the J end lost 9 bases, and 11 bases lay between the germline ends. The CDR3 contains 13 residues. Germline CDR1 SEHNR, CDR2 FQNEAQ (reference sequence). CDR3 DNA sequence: TGTGCCAGCAGCTTAGACGGCATGGGAACGCAGTATTTT. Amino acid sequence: CASSLDGMGTQYF.

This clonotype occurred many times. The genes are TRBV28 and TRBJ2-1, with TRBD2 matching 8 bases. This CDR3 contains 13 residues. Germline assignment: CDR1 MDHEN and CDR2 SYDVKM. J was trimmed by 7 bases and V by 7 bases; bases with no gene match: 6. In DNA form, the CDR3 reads TGTGCCAGCACGGTGCGGGGGGTGAATGAGCAGTTCTTC. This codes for CASTVRGVNEQFF.